Each of the 31 T cell receptor beta chains below was sequenced from the same sample in a study of cytomegalovirus exposure and HLA in healthy donors. Amplification used 60 Vbeta primers and 13 Jbeta primers. Clones were sequenced by immunoSEQ multiplex PCR, and TCRdb holds only the in-frame ones, with some missing. The sample yields around 110,000 clones, about 71% seen once. Source material: PBMCs. The receptors originated from a boy aged 5-17 years in good health and CMV-seronegative.

The CDR3 sequence is CASSGGGQGAYSGNTIYF. For the CDR3, the DNA is TGTGCCAGCAGTGGGGGGGGACAGGGGGCCTACTCTGGAAACACCATATATTTT. The V call is TRBV25-1, the J call TRBJ1-3; 12 bases are shared with TRBD1. Germline CDR1 and CDR2: MGHDK and SYGVNS. The V and J ends lost 4 bases and 0 bases, in that order; junction bases with no gene match: 7. The CDR3 has 18 residues.

J is TRBJ1-1 and V is TRBV5-1, with TRBD1 identical over 9 bases. Per germline, CDR1 SGHRS and CDR2 YFSETQ. The V and J ends lost 7 bases and 2 bases, in that order; junction bases with no gene match: 6. This CDR3 has 14 residues. As DNA, the CDR3 is TGCGCCAGCCGACTACAGGGGGCTAACACTGAAGCTTTCTTT. It translates to CASRLQGANTEAFF. Full variable domain (outside the CDR3, taken from reference TRBV5-1 and TRBJ1-1): KAGVTQTPRYLIKTRGQQVTLSCSPISGHRSVSWYQQTPGQGLQFLFEYFSETQRNKGNFPGRFSGRQFSNSRSEMNVSTLELGDSALYLCASRLQGANTEAFFGQGTRLTVV.

This clone has just a few counts. CDR3 in DNA: TGTGCCAGCAGCCAAGGAGAAGGGAGTTCTTACGAGCAGTACTTC. Translating it yields CASSQGEGSSYEQYF. J is TRBJ2-7 and V is TRBV4-2, with D tentatively TRBD2 (5 bases). V gave up 1 base and J gave up 4 bases, with 14 bases separating them. The germline CDR1 and CDR2 sequences are LGHNA and YNFKEQ. The CDR3 extends over 15 amino acids.

This chain links TRBV5-1 with TRBJ2-2, with TRBD1 identical over 8 bases. Trimming took 4 bases from V and 3 from J; bases not matched to a gene: 8. This CDR3 has 16 residues. Germline values: CDR1 SGHRS, CDR2 YFSETQ. CDR3 nucleotide sequence: TGCGCCAGCAGCCGAAGACAGGGGTTTGACACCGGGGAGCTGTTTTTT. This translates into CASSRRQGFDTGELFF.

This clone was recorded a few times. The V call is TRBV19, the J call TRBJ1-1; D unclear. Trimming removed 5 bases from V and 8 bases from J, with 18 bases in between. From germline, CDR1 is LNHDA and CDR2 SQIVND (reference sequence). This CDR3 contains 14 residues. The CDR3 loop is CASSSLPTLNEAFF. For the CDR3, the DNA is TGTGCCAGTAGTTCCCTCCCGACACTCAACGAAGCTTTCTTT.

The V gene is TRBV27, the J gene TRBJ1-1; D gene unclear. V was clipped by 0 bases and J by 3 bases, with 5 bases between them. Germline loops: CDR1 MNHEY, CDR2 SMNVEV (reference sequence). The CDR3 contains 13 residues. The CDR3 reads CASSLSLYTEAFF. CDR3 sequence (DNA): TGTGCCAGCAGTTTATCTCTCTACACTGAAGCTTTCTTT.

V gene TRBV4-1 combines with J gene TRBJ2-7, with 8 bases identical to TRBD1. Unmatched junction bases numbered 6, after V lost 1 base and J lost 4 bases. The V gene's germline CDR1 is MGHRA and CDR2 YSYEKL. The CDR3 loop spans 15 amino acids. The CDR3 nucleotides read TGCGCCAGCAGCCAAGTTCAGGGGGCGCGTTACGAGCAGTACTTC. This translates into CASSQVQGARYEQYF.

V and J are TRBV19 and TRBJ2-7; 7 bases map to TRBD1. CDR1 LNHDA and CDR2 SQIVND come from the germline V gene (reference sequence). Trimming removed 5 bases from V and 7 bases from J; junction bases left unmatched: 11. This CDR3 is 14 amino acids long. The CDR3, as DNA: TGTGCCAGTAGTCAAAGGACAGGTAGTGGAGAGCAGTACTTC. This encodes CASSQRTGSGEQYF.

V usage is TRBV5-1 and J usage is TRBJ2-1, with TRBD1 matching 7 bases. Germline V gene lookup returns CDR1 SGHRS and CDR2 YFSETQ. V lost 2 bases and J lost 8; bases outside the gene matches: 4. The CDR3 consists of 13 residues. CDR3 loop: CASSFNRGDEQFF. CDR3 in DNA: TGCGCCAGCAGCTTTAACAGGGGAGATGAGCAGTTCTTC.

This clone was recorded a few times. The rearrangement uses TRBV5-4 and TRBJ2-4; TRBD2 agrees at 11 bases. Germline trimming cut 2 bases from V and 5 bases from J; bases unmatched to any gene: 3. The CDR3 extends over 15 amino acids. Germline V gene sequence: CDR1 SGHNT, CDR2 YYREEE (reference sequence). This chain's CDR3 is CASSFSGGAQNIQYF. The CDR3 bases are TGTGCCAGCAGCTTTAGCGGGGGGGCCCAAAACATTCAGTACTTC.

This clone has a single count. This chain joins TRBV7-3 and TRBJ1-5; a possible D gene is TRBD1 (6 bases). Trimming cost V 2 bases and J 6 bases, with 11 bases left between them. The CDR3 covers 14 residues. Germline V gene data show CDR1 as SGHTA and CDR2 as FQGTGA. This chain's CDR3 is CASSLGGSGQPQHF. CDR3 in DNA: TGTGCCAGCAGCTTAGGGGGCAGCGGTCAGCCCCAGCATTTT.

V gene TRBV27 combines with J gene TRBJ1-4, with a weak D call TRBD1 (6 bases). Germline V lookup: CDR1 MNHEY, CDR2 SMNVEV (reference sequence). Trimming pared 6 bases from V and 0 bases from J, leaving 11 bases between. The CDR3 spans 15 residues. As DNA, the CDR3 is TGTGCCAGCAGCCCAGGGACAACAACTAATGAAAAACTGTTTTTT. This codes for CASSPGTTTNEKLFF.

The gene calls are TRBV5-8 and TRBJ1-5, with TRBD1 as a possible D gene (5 bases). CDR1 is SGHTS, CDR2 YDEGEE, per germline. The CDR3 spans 15 residues. Trimming pared 4 bases from V and 5 bases from J, leaving 16 bases between. CDR3 nucleotides: TGTGCCAGCAGCCCCATTGGGGGGTCGGATCAGCCCCAGCATTTT. It translates to CASSPIGGSDQPQHF.

The J gene is TRBJ2-4, the V gene TRBV6-6, with TRBD2 as a possible D gene (6 bases). In germline, CDR1 is MNHNY, CDR2 SVGAGI (reference sequence). The CDR3 length is 14 residues. Deletions cut 6 bases from V and 0 bases from J, with 9 bases between. The CDR3 nucleotides are TGTGCCAGCAGCGCGGGACTAGCCAAAAACATTCAGTACTTC. Translation gives CASSAGLAKNIQYF.

The V and J genes are TRBV15 and TRBJ2-1, with 11 bases fitting TRBD2. V trimming: 2 bases; J trimming: 7 bases; junction bases outside the gene matches: 4. Germline CDR1 LNHNV, CDR2 YYDKDF (reference sequence). This CDR3 contains 15 residues. CDR3 region: CATSRLGTSGNEQFF. CDR3 bases: TGTGCCACCAGCAGACTAGGGACTAGCGGAAATGAGCAGTTCTTC.

The rearrangement uses TRBV10-3 and TRBJ2-3; 9 nucleotides agree with TRBD2. The CDR3 length is 15 residues. The J segment lost 4 bases and the V segment lost 3 bases, leaving 5 bases of the junction unmatched. The germline V gene encodes CDR1 ENHRY and CDR2 SYGVKD. CDR3 nucleotides: TGTGCCATCAGTGAATCGGGACTAGCTTCAGATACGCAGTATTTT. It codes for CAISESGLASDTQYF.

CDR3: CASSPLTFADGNTIYF. The CDR3, as DNA: TGTGCCAGCAGTCCGCTGACATTCGCCGATGGAAACACCATATATTTT. The chain couples TRBV28 to TRBJ1-3; D remains unclear. Germline CDR1 and CDR2: MDHEN and SYDVKM. This CDR3 has 16 residues. The V and J ends lost 5 bases and 3 bases respectively, with 17 bases between them. Based on the CDR3 plus reference TRBV28 and TRBJ1-3, the full variable domain is DVKVTQSSRYLVKRTGEKVFLECVQDMDHENMFWYRQDPGLGLRLIYFSYDVKMKEKGDIPEGYSVSREKKERFSLILESASTNQTSMYLCASSPLTFADGNTIYFGEGSWLTVV.

The rearrangement links TRBV10-1 to TRBJ2-7, with TRBD2 matching 12 bases. This CDR3 comprises 16 residues. Looked up from germline, CDR1 is WNHNN and CDR2 is SYGVQD (reference sequence). With 2 bases clipped from V and 4 bases from J, the junction kept 6 bases outside the gene matches. CDR3 nucleotides: TGCGCCAGCAGTGAGGGACTAGCGGGGTCTGGGTACGAGCAGTACTTC. Its translation is CASSEGLAGSGYEQYF.

V is TRBV5-6 and J is TRBJ1-1; D gene ambiguous. Germline V gene lookup returns CDR1 SGHDT and CDR2 YYEEEE. There are 15 residues in the CDR3. V dropped 0 bases and J dropped 1 base, with 10 bases sitting between them. CDR3 bases: TGTGCCAGCAGCTTGGCCCTAGGAGGGAACACTGAAGCTTTCTTT. Protein product: CASSLALGGNTEAFF.

V is TRBV5-1 and J is TRBJ1-2, with 10 bases matching TRBD1. Unmatched junction bases numbered 2, after V lost 0 bases and J lost 0 bases. CDR1 and CDR2 from the germline V gene are SGHRS and YFSETQ. This CDR3 spans 16 amino acids. The CDR3 is CASSLGQGASNYGYTF. Written as DNA, the CDR3 is TGCGCCAGCAGCTTGGGACAGGGGGCTTCTAACTATGGCTACACCTTC.

This clone was observed once. The chain carries TRBV5-1 and TRBJ2-4, with D tentatively TRBD2 (6 bases). The V gene lost 2 bases and the J gene lost 5 bases, with 8 bases spanning the gap. CDR1 SGHRS and CDR2 YFSETQ come from the germline V gene. The CDR3 totals 13 residues. The CDR3 loop reads CASSLTGENIQYF. CDR3 in DNA: TGCGCCAGCAGCTTAACGGGGGAAAACATTCAGTACTTC.

Only a few counts were recorded for this clone. The rearrangement joins TRBV6-5 to TRBJ1-1; D is perhaps TRBD1 (5 bases). Deletions cut 5 bases from V and 3 bases from J, with 13 bases between. CDR1 and CDR2 (germline): MNHEY, SVGAGI. The CDR3 spans 14 residues. CDR3 sequence reads: CASSRRTTDTEAFF. The CDR3 DNA follows: TGTGCCAGCAGTCGCCGGACGACAGACACTGAAGCTTTCTTT.

The chain employs TRBV6-1 and TRBJ2-3; the D gene is possibly TRBD1 (5 bases). The CDR3 consists of 12 residues. With 6 bases removed from V and 4 bases from J, the gap between germline ends came to 8 bases. Germline-derived CDR1 and CDR2 are MNHNS and SASEGT. Written as DNA, the CDR3 is TGTGCCAGCAGGGGCAGGGCAGATACGCAGTATTTT. As protein: CASRGRADTQYF.

The V gene is TRBV29-1, the J gene TRBJ1-2; TRBD1 matches at 7 bases. The germline V gene has CDR1 SQVTM and CDR2 ANQGSEA. Unmatched junction bases numbered 13, after V lost 4 bases and J lost 8 bases. The CDR3 runs 14 residues. The CDR3 is CSVGGGGWDLGYTF. The CDR3 DNA sequence: TGCAGCGTTGGAGGAGGGGGCTGGGACCTCGGCTACACCTTC.

The genes are TRBV9 and TRBJ2-7; D remains unclear. CDR1 is SGDLS, CDR2 YYNGEE, per germline. V was pared by 0 bases and J by 3 bases, with 7 bases between. The CDR3 totals 13 residues. CDR3 DNA: TGTGCCAGCAGCGTAGTTGGCGGCTACGAGCAGTACTTC. Its protein product is CASSVVGGYEQYF.

The sample holds one count of this clone. The chain joins TRBV7-3 to TRBJ1-1; D unclear. CDR3 length: 15 amino acids. Germline V gene lookup returns CDR1 SGHTA and CDR2 FQGTGA. The germline V and J ends were trimmed by 5 bases and 4 bases, with 17 bases remaining between them. CDR3 protein: CASSLSGPFGTEAFF. CDR3 in DNA: TGTGCCAGCAGCCTCAGCGGACCGTTCGGCACTGAAGCTTTCTTT.

This clone was counted between two and nine times. The chain combines TRBV5-4 with TRBJ1-2, with a tentative D call TRBD1 (5 bases). V lost 7 bases and J lost 0, with 19 bases in between. This CDR3 comprises 16 residues. Germline V CDR1 and CDR2: SGHNT, YYREEE (reference sequence). DNA for the CDR3: TGTGCCAGCTCACCGGGACCTAGCGACGCTAACTATGGCTACACCTTC. Its protein product is CASSPGPSDANYGYTF.

This clone was detected once. The chain carries TRBV2 and TRBJ2-1, with unresolved D. The V and J ends lost 4 bases and 15 bases respectively, with 19 bases between them. CDR3 length: 13 residues. Germline V gene lookup returns CDR1 SNHLY and CDR2 FYNNEI. The CDR3 reads CASSGVRRPTPFF. The CDR3 DNA reads TGTGCCAGCAGTGGGGTGAGGCGTCCCACACCGTTCTTC.

The rearrangement joins TRBV7-2 to TRBJ2-7, with 7 bases fitting TRBD1. This CDR3 contains 15 residues. V trimming: 1 base; J trimming: 4 bases; junction bases outside the gene matches: 7. Germline assignment: CDR1 SGHTA and CDR2 FQGNSA. CDR3 protein: CASSLEFIRGYEQYF. The CDR3 DNA is TGTGCCAGCAGCTTAGAATTCATCAGGGGGTACGAGCAGTACTTC.

This clone appeared a few times. The V call is TRBV14, the J call TRBJ2-1, with TRBD1 matching over 12 bases. The germline V gene has CDR1 SGHDN and CDR2 FVKESK. V lost 4 bases and J lost 8; bases outside the gene matches: 12. The CDR3 consists of 17 residues. The CDR3 DNA follows: TGTGCCAGCAGCCGCCCAAGCCGGGACAGGGGGCTTGATGAGCAGTTCTTC. Translation: CASSRPSRDRGLDEQFF.

The chain couples TRBV5-4 to TRBJ2-1; D gene ambiguous. Trimming took 4 bases from V and 8 from J, leaving 16 bases between them. There are 14 residues in the CDR3. Germline V gene sequence: CDR1 SGHNT, CDR2 YYREEE (reference sequence). The CDR3 is CASSPTNPGDEQFF. CDR3 nucleotide sequence: TGTGCCAGCAGCCCAACTAATCCCGGAGATGAGCAGTTCTTC.